The T cell receptor (beta chain) under discussion was sequenced for a study of shared clonotypes between healthy human individuals (dated by TCRdb to 2019 to 2021). Regarding the study in general: The cohort comprised a couple of women and a few men aged 18 to 49 years. For each donor, three plates each were used for CD4 naive and CD4 memory, two plates were used for CD8 naive, and one plate was used for CD8 memory. To estimate repertoire size and how much clonotypes are shared between individuals, the study performed deep sequencing of blood TCR repertoires from 4 to 6 healthy adults. To increase sequencing depth and limit assay-specific biases, TCR repertoire library preparation and sequencing were carried out by different laboratories using diverse techniques. Leukapheresis yielded between about 0.9 and 9.5 billion PBMCs per donor.

Counted from cysteine to phenylalanine, this CDR3 has 14 amino acids. Only the CDR3 region is kept as DNA, spanning 42 bases read in frame from base 1. V drops 3 bases and J drops 5 bases, leaving 11 bases in between. The germline V gene encodes CDR1 MNHEY and CDR2 SMNVEV (reference sequence). Overall results and qualifications from the work: Incomplete sequencing was indicated by rarefaction of sorted-subset datasets, despite the large sequencing depth. Because the study included a small number of donors, the genetic and exposure-history diversity represented was limited. Only blood was sampled, and tissue TCR repertoires likely differ from those in blood. Naive subsets generally had larger estimated clonotype richness than memory subsets did. Pairwise subsampling led to the expectation that sequencing depth would affect the degree of clonotype sharing among donors. Sharing across four donors was observed for approximately 5% of naive CD4, about 4% of naive CD8, 2.3% of memory CD4, and over 0.3% of memory CD8 clonotypes. Compared with non-shared clonotypes, clonotypes shared by all four sorted-subset donors had higher generation probabilities.

TCR CDR3 regions were amplified from genomic DNA by multiplex PCR using the deep immunoSEQ assay. Genomic DNA extracted from each cell subset was distributed evenly over all wells of several immunoSEQ 96-well plates, and each plate served as one replicate. Each replicate PCR for sorted subsets received about 210 ng genomic DNA, equal to roughly 33,000 T cell genomes. Purified libraries were quantified with a Qubit 3.0 fluorometer, sized on a Bioanalyzer 2100, and re-quantified with the KAPA Library Quantification kit. Every immunoSEQ 96-well plate was sequenced on a dedicated single-read 150-cycle Illumina NextSeq 550 flow cell. Processing in the source paper ran as follows. Because the immunoSEQ output included only junctional sequences and no quality scores, the filtering could not be the same as the filtering used for full-length reads. Sequences were annotated with PyIR, a Python wrapper for IgBLAST v1.9, using IMGT germline references to assign V/J genes and CDR3. Reads were removed for weak V/J assignments (E-value above 1e-6), missing CDR3, stop codons, out-of-frame junctions, or ambiguous translated residues. V3J clonotypes were defined as sequences sharing an identical inferred V gene, J gene, and CDR3 amino acid sequence. To compute the percentage overlap between repertoires, the number of shared unique clonotypes was divided by the size of the smaller repertoire. RTK rarefaction, the Chao1 estimator, and Recon v2.1 estimates of unobserved clonotypes were used to assess repertoire richness. OLGA was used to compute generation probabilities for all TCRbeta clonotypes that the gDNA method yielded from a few donors. This is the immuneACCESS table as TCRdb keeps it, with only in-frame sequences that have V and J called. A part of the clones is gone; compared with another copy, unresolved V genes explain less than half, and the rest is unexplained. The D gene and trimming were derived from the DNA, and the V and J assignments and clone size from that table. A total of roughly 2,000,000 clones appear in this sample, around 93% of them only once. The top ten clones comprise approximately 1.6% of the sample.

CD8 naive samples were obtained by positive selection for CCR7 among CD45RO-negative cells, yielding a CD45RA+CCR7+ population from which TemRA cells were excluded. The donors were healthy, HIV-negative adults with no recently reported acute infections or vaccinations. Only Caucasian adults living in Nashville, Tennessee, USA were represented among the donors. Blood was obtained by leukapheresis, after which PBMCs were separated by Ficoll-Histopaque density gradient centrifugation and cryopreserved in liquid nitrogen vapor phase. Analytical flow cytometry was used to check the purity and quantity of every magnetically sorted T cell population. From each sorted fraction, genomic DNA was isolated and quantified by UV absorbance on a Nanodrop 2000c. This clone showed up just once. Its recognized antigen is unknown. Base qualities are not at hand, and no much larger clone is one base apart.

What was sequenced was naive CD8+ T cells from PBMCs. The cell subset or site label for this specimen denotes: CD45RA+CCR7+. Recombination linked TRBV27 to TRBJ2-1; the D region may be TRBD1 or TRBD2, each matching 6 bases equally. The receptor comes from a man between 18 and 35 years old in good health. Some clones in this sample may be carry-over from other donors' samples. This receptor carries the CDR3 CASSLWGAHNEQFF. In nucleotide form, the sequence is TGTGCCAGCAGTTTGTGGGGGGCGCACAATGAGCAGTTCTTC.